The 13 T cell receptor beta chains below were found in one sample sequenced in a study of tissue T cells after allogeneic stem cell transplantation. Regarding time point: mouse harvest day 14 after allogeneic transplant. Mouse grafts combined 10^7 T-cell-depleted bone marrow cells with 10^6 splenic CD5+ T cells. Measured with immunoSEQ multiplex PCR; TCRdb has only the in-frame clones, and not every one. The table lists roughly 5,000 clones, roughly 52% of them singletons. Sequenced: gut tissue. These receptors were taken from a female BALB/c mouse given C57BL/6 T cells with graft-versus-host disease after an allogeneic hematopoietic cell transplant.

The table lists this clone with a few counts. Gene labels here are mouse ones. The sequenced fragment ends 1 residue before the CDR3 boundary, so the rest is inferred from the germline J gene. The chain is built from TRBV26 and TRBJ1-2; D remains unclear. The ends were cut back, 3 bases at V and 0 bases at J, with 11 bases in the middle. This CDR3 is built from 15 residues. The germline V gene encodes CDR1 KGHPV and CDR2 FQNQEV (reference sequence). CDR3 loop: CASSLDILANSDYTF. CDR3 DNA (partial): TGTGCCAGCAGTCTCGACATACTTGCAAACTCCGACTACACC. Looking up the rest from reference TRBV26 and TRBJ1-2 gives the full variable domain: NSKVIQTPRYLVKGQGQKAKMRCIPEKGHPVVFWYQQNKNNEFKFLINFQNQEVLQQIDMTEKRFSAECPSNSPCSLEIQSSEAGDSALYLCASSLDILANSDYTFGSGTRLLVI.

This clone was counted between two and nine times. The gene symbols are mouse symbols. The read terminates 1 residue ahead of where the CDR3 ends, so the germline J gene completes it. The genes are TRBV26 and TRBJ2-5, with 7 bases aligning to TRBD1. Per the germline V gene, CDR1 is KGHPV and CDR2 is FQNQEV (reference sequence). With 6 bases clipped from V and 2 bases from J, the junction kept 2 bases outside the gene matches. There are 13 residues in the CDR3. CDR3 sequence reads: CASRTGFQDTQYF. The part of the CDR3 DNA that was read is TGTGCCAGCAGGACAGGGTTCCAAGACACCCAGTAC.

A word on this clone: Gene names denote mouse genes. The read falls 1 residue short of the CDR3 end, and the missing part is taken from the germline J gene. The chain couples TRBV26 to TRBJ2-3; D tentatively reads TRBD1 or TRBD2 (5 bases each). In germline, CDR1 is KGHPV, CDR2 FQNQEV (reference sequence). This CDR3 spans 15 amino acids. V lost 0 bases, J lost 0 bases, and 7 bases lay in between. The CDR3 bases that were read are TGTGCCAGCAGTCTGTCCCGGGACAGTGCAGAAACGCTGTAT. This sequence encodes CASSLSRDSAETLY. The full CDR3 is CASSLSRDSAETLYF.

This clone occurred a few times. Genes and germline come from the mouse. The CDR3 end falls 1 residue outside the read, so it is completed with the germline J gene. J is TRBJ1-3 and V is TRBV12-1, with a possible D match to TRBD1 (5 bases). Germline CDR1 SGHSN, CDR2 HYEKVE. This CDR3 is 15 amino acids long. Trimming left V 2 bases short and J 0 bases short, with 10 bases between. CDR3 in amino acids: CASSPGHFSGNTLYF. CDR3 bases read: TGTGCCAGCTCTCCCGGACATTTTTCTGGAAATACGCTCTAT.

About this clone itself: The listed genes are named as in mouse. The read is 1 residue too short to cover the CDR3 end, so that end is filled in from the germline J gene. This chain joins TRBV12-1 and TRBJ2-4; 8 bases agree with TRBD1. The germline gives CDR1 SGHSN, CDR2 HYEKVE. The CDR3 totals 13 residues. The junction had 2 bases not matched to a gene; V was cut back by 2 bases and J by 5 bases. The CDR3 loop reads CASSQGTGNTLYF. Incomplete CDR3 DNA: TGTGCCAGCTCTCAAGGGACAGGAAACACCTTGTAC.

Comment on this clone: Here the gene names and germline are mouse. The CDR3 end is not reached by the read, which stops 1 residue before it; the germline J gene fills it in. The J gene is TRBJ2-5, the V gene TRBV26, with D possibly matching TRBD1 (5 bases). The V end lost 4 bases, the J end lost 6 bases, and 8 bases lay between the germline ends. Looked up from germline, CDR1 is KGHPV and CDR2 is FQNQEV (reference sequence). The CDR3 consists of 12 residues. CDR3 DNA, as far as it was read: TGTGCCAGCAGTCAGACAGCCGACACCCAGTAC. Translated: CASSQTADTQY. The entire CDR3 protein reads CASSQTADTQYF. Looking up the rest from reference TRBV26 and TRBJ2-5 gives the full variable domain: NSKVIQTPRYLVKGQGQKAKMRCIPEKGHPVVFWYQQNKNNEFKFLINFQNQEVLQQIDMTEKRFSAECPSNSPCSLEIQSSEAGDSALYLCASSQTADTQYFGPGTRLLVL.

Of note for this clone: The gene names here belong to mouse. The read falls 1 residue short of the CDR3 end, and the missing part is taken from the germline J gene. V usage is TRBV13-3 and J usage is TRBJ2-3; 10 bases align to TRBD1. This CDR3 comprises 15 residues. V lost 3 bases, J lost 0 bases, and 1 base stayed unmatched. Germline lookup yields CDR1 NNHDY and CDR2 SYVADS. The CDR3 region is CASSGQGASAETLYF. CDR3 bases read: TGTGCCAGCAGTGGACAGGGGGCTAGTGCAGAAACGCTGTAT.

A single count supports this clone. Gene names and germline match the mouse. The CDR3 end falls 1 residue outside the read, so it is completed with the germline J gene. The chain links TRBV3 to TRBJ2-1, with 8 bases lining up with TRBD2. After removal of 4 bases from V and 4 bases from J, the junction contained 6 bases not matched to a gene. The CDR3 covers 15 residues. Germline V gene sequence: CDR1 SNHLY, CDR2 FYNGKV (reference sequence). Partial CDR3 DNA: TGTGCCAGCAGCTACGACTGGGGTGGGTATGCTGAGCAGTTC. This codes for CASSYDWGGYAEQF. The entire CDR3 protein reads CASSYDWGGYAEQFF.

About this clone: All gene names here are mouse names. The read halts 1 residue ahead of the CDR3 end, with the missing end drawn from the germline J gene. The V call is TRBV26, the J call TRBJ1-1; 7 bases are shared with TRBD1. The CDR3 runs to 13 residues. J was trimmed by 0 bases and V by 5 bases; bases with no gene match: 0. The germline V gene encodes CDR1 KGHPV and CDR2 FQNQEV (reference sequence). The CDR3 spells CASSGQANTEVFF. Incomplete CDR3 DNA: TGTGCCAGCAGTGGACAGGCAAACACAGAAGTCTTC.

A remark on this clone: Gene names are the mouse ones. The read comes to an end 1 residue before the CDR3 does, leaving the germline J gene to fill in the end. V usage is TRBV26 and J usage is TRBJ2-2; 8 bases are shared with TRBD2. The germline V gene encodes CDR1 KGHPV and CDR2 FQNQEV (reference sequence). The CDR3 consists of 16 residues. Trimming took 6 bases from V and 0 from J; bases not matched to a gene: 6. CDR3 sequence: CASSLGLGTNTGQLYF. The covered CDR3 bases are TGTGCCAGCAGCCTTGGACTGGGAACAAACACCGGGCAGCTCTAC.

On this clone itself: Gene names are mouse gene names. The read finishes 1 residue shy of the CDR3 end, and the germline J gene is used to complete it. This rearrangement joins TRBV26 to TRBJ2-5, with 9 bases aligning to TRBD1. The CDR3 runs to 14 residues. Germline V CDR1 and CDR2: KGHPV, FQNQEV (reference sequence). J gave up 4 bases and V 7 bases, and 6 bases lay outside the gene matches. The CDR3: CASTPTGGKDTQYF. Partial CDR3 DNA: TGTGCCAGCACTCCGACAGGGGGTAAAGACACCCAGTAC.

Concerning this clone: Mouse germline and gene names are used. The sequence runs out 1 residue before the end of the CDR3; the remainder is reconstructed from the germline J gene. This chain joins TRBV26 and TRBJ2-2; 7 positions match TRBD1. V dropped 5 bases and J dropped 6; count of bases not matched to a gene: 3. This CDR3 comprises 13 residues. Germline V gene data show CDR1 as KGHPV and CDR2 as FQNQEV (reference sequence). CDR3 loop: CASSGQGAGQLYF. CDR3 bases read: TGTGCCAGCAGTGGGCAGGGGGCCGGGCAGCTCTAC.

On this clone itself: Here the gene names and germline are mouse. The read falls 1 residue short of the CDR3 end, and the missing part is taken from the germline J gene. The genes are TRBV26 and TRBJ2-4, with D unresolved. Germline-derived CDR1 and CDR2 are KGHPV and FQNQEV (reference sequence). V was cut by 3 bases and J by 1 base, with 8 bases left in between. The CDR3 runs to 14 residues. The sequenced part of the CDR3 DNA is TGTGCCAGCAGTCTTGGGCACGGTCAAAACACCTTGTAC. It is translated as CASSLGHGQNTLY. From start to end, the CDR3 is CASSLGHGQNTLYF.